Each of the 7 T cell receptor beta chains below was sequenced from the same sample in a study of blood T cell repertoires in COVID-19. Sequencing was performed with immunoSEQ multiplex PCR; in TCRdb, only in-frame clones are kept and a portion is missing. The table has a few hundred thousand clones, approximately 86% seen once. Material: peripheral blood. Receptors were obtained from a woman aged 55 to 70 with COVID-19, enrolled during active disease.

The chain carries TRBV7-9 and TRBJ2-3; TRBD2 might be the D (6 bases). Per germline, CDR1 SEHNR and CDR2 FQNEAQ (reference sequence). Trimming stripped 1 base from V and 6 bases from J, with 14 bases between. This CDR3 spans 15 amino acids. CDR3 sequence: CASSLGGTPGDTQYF. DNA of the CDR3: TGTGCCAGCAGCTTAGGTGGGACTCCGGGGGATACGCAGTATTTT.

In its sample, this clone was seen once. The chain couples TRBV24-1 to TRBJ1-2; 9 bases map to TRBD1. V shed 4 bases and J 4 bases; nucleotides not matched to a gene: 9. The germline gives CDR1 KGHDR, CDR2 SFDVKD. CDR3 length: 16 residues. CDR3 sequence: CATSDPGQGSSYGYTF. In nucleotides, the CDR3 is TGTGCCACCAGTGACCCGGGACAGGGTAGTAGCTATGGCTACACCTTC.

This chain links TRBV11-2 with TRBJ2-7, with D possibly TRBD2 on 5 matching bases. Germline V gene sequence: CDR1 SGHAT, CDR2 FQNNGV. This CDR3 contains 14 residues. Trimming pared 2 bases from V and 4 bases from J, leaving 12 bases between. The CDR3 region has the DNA TGTGCCAGCAGCTTAAGATCGGGAAAGTACGAGCAGTACTTC. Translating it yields CASSLRSGKYEQYF.

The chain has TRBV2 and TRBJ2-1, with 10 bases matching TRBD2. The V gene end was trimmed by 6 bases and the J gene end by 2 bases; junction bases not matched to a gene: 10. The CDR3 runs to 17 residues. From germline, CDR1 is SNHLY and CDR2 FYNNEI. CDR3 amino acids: CASRLAAGGIAYNEQFF. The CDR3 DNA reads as TGTGCCAGCAGGCTGGCAGCGGGAGGGATAGCCTACAATGAGCAGTTCTTC. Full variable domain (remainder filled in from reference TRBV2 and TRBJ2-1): EPEVTQTPSHQVTQMGQEVILRCVPISNHLYFYWYRQILGQKVEFLVSFYNNEISEKSEIFDDQFSVERPDGSNFTLKIRSTKLEDSAMYFCASRLAAGGIAYNEQFFGPGTRLTVL.

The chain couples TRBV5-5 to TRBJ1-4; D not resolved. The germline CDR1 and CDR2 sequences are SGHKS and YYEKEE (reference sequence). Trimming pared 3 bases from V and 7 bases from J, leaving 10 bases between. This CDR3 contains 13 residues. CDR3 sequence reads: CASSWERSEKLFF. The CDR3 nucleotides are TGTGCCAGCAGCTGGGAGAGGAGTGAAAAACTGTTTTTT. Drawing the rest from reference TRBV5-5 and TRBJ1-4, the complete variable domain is DAGVTQSPTHLIKTRGQQVTLRCSPISGHKSVSWYQQVLGQGPQFIFQYYEKEERGRGNFPDRFSARQFPNYSSELNVNALLLGDSALYLCASSWERSEKLFFGSGTQLSVL.

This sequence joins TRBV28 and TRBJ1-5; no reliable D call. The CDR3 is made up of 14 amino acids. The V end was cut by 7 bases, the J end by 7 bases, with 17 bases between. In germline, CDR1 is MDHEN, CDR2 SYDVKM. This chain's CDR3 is CASTLAGIRQPQHF. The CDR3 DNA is TGTGCCAGCACCCTGGCGGGGATTCGACAGCCCCAGCATTTT. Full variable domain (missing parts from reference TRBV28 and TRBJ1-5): DVKVTQSSRYLVKRTGEKVFLECVQDMDHENMFWYRQDPGLGLRLIYFSYDVKMKEKGDIPEGYSVSREKKERFSLILESASTNQTSMYLCASTLAGIRQPQHFGDGTRLSIL.

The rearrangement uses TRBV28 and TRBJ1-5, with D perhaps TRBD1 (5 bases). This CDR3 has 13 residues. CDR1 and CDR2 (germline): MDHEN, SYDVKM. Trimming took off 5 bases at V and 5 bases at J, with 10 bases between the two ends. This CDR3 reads CASSRQPDQPQHF. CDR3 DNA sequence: TGTGCCAGCAGTAGACAGCCCGATCAGCCCCAGCATTTT.